A single sample gave rise to the 6 T cell receptor beta chains below, sequenced in a study of cytomegalovirus exposure and HLA in healthy donors. TCRdb keeps only in-frame clones here, not all; method: immunoSEQ multiplex PCR. The sample has about 200,000 clones, around 86% seen once. Sequenced input: PBMCs. The receptors derive from a woman under 30 in good health and CMV-seropositive.

The chain is built from TRBV30 and TRBJ2-7, with 7 positions matching TRBD2. Germline V CDR1 and CDR2: GTSNPN, SVGIG (reference sequence). The CDR3 totals 15 residues. With V trimmed by 0 bases and J by 3 bases, 8 bases remained unmatched. CDR3 bases: TGTGCCTGGAGTGTCTTGGCGGGAGTCCTCTACGAGCAGTACTTC. Encoded protein: CAWSVLAGVLYEQYF.

Here the CDR3 DNA reads TGTGCCATCAGTGAGTCGCCTAGCGGGAGTCGAGCCTACAATGAGCAGTTCTTC. It translates to CAISESPSGSRAYNEQFF. The rearrangement links TRBV10-3 to TRBJ2-1; TRBD2 matches 10 bases. The germline gives CDR1 ENHRY, CDR2 SYGVKD. Trimming cost V 0 bases and J 2 bases; bases outside gene matches: 7. The CDR3 spans 18 residues.

This rearrangement joins TRBV6-6 to TRBJ1-2, with TRBD1 identical over 10 bases. This CDR3 has 15 amino acids. Losses at the gene ends were 1 base for V and 7 bases for J; bases not matched to a gene: 6. CDR1 and CDR2 (germline): MNHNY, SVGAGI (reference sequence). The DNA of the CDR3 is TGTGCCAGCAGTTACTATGGGACAGGGGATCGTGGCTACACCTTC. Residues: CASSYYGTGDRGYTF.

This chain joins TRBV2 and TRBJ2-2; perhaps TRBD2 as D (6 bases). V was trimmed by 7 bases and J by 4 bases, leaving 10 bases between them. The CDR3 totals 13 residues. The germline CDR1 and CDR2 sequences are SNHLY and FYNNEI. The DNA of the CDR3 is TGTGCCAGCACCGGGAGTTCCACCGGGGAGCTGTTTTTT. Its translation is CASTGSSTGELFF.

This chain joins TRBV30 and TRBJ1-1, with a tentative D call TRBD1 (6 bases). This CDR3 comprises 12 residues. Per the germline V gene, CDR1 is GTSNPN and CDR2 is SVGIG (reference sequence). The germline V and J ends were trimmed by 2 bases and 11 bases, with 15 bases remaining between them. The CDR3 spells CAWSKNRESAFF. The DNA of the CDR3 is TGTGCCTGGAGTAAAAACAGGGAGAGCGCTTTCTTT. Full variable domain (remainder filled in from reference TRBV30 and TRBJ1-1): SQTIHQWPATLVQPVGSPLSLECTVEGTSNPNLYWYRQAAGRGLQLLFYSVGIGQISSEVPQNLSASRPQDRQFILSSKKLLLSDSGFYLCAWSKNRESAFFGQGTRLTVV.

The chain combines TRBV5-4 with TRBJ2-1; 10 bases align to TRBD2. Looked up from germline, CDR1 is SGHNT and CDR2 is YYREEE (reference sequence). V lost 4 bases to trimming and J lost 5 bases; unmatched junction nucleotides: 9. This CDR3 is built from 16 residues. The CDR3 spells CASSPGGLAVNNEQFF. CDR3 DNA sequence: TGTGCCAGCAGCCCCGGCGGACTAGCGGTTAACAATGAGCAGTTCTTC.